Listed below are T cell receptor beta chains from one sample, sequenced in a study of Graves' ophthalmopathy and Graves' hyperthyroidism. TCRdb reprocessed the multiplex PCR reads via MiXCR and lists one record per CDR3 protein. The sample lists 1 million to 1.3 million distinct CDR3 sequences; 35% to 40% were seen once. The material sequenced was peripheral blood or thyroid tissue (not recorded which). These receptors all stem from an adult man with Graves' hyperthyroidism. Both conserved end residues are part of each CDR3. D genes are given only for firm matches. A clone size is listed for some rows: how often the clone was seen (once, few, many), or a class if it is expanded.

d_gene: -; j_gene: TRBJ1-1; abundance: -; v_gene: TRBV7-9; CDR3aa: CASSSFGGGKTEAFF; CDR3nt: TGTGCCAGCAGTTCCTTCGGAGGGGGGAAGACTGAAGCTTTCTTT
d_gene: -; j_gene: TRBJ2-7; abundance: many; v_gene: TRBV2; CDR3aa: CASLTRGAASYEQYF; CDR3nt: TGTGCCAGCCTAACACGGGGAGCAGCGTCCTACGAGCAGTACTTC
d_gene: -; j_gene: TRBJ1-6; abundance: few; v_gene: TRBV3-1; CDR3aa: CASSQASSPLHF; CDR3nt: TGTGCCAGCAGCCAAGCGAGCTCACCCCTCCACTTT
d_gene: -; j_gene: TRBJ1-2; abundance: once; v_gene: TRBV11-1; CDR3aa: CASSLPRMESYTF; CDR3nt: TGTGCCAGCAGCTTACCTAGGATGGAGAGCTACACCTTC
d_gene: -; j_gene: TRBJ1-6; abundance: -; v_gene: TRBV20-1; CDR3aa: CSARYRDGNNSPLHF; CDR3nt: TGCAGTGCTAGATACCGGGACGGGAATAATTCACCCCTCCACTTT
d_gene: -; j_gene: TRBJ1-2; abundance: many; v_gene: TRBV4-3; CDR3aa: CASSLGQTVNYGYTF; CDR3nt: TGCGCCAGCAGCCTGGGGCAGACGGTAAACTATGGCTACACCTTC
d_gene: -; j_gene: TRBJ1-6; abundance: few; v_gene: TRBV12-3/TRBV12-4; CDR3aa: CASTSGLSPLHF; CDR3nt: TGTGCCAGCACTTCAGGGCTATCGCCCCTCCACTTT
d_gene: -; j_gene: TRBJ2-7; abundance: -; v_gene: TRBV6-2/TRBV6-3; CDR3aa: CASSYVFRVYEQYF; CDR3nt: TGTGCCAGCAGTTACGTTTTTCGGGTCTACGAGCAGTACTTC
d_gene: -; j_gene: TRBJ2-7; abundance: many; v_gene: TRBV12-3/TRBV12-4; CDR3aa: CASSARGASYEQYF; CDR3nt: TGTGCCAGCAGTGCCCGGGGGGCCAGCTACGAGCAGTACTTC
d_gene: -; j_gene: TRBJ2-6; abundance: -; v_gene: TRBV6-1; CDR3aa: CASRRPGTGANVLTF; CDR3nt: TGTGCCAGCAGGAGACCGGGTACTGGGGCCAACGTCCTGACTTTC
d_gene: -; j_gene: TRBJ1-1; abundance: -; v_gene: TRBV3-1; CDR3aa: CASSQDPTGEAFF; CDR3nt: TGTGCCAGCAGCCAAGACCCGACAGGTGAAGCTTTCTTT
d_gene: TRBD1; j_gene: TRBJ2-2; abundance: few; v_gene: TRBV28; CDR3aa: CASSPGTGMDGELFF; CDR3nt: TGTGCCAGCAGTCCCGGGACAGGGATGGACGGGGAGCTGTTTTTT
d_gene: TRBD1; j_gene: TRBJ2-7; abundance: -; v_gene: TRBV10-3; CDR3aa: CASSEAGRDSSYEQYF; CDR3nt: TGTGCCAGCAGTGAAGCCGGCCGGGACAGCTCCTACGAGCAGTACTTC
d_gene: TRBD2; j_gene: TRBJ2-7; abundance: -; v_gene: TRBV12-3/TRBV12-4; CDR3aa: CASSLGMGGSLYEQYF; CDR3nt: TGTGCCAGCAGTTTAGGGATGGGAGGGTCGCTCTACGAGCAGTACTTC
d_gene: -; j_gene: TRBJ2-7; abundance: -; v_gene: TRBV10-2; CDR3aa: CASSPERLYEQYF; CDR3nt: TGTGCCAGCTCACCAGAACGCCTTTACGAGCAGTACTTC
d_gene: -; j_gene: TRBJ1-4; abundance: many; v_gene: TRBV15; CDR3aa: CATSRDQGIEKLFF; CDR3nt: TGTGCCACCAGCAGAGATCAGGGAATCGAAAAACTGTTTTTT
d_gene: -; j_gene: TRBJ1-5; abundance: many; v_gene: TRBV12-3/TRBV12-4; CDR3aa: CASSLQGAGNQPQHF; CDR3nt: TGTGCCAGCAGCTTACAAGGGGCAGGCAATCAGCCCCAGCATTTT